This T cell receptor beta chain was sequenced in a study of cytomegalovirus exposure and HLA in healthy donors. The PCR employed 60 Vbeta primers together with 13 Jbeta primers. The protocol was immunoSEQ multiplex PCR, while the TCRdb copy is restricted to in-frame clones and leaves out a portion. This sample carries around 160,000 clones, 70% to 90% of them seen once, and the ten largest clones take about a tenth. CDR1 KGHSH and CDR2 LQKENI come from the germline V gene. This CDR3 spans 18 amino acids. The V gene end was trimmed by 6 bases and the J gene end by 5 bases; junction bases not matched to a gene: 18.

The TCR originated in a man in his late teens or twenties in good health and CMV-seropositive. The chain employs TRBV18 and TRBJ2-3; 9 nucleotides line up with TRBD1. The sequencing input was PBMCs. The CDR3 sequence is CASSTYPPGQGNIDTQYF. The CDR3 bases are TGTGCCAGCTCGACCTATCCACCGGGACAGGGTAATATAGATACGCAGTATTTT. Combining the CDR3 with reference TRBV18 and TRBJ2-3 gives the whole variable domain NAGVMQNPRHLVRRRGQEARLRCSPMKGHSHVYWYRQLPEEGLKFMVYLQKENIIDESGMPKERFSAEFPKEGPSILRIQQVVRGDSAAYFCASSTYPPGQGNIDTQYFGPGTRLTVL.